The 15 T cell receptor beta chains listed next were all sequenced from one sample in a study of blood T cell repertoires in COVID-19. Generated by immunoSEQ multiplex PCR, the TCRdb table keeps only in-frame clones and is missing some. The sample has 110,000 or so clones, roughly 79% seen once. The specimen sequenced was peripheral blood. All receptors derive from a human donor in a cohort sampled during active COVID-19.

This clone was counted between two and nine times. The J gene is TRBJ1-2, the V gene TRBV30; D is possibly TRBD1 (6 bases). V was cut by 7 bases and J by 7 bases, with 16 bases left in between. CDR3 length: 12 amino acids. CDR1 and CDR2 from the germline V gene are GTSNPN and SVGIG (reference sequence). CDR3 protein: CAYQQGIPGYTF. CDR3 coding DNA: TGTGCCTATCAACAGGGTATTCCTGGCTACACCTTC.

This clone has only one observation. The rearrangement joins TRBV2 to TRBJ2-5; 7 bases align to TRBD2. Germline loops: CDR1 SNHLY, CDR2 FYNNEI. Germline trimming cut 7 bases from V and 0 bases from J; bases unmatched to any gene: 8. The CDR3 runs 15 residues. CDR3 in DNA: TGTGCCAGCACATTCCAGGGAGGGTACCAAGAGACCCAGTACTTC. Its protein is CASTFQGGYQETQYF.

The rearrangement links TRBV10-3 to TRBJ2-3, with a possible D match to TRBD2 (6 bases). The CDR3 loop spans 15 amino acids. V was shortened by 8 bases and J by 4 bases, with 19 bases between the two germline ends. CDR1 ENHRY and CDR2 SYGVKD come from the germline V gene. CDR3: CAIGGSASNSDTQYF. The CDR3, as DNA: TGTGCCATCGGAGGGTCGGCTAGCAACTCAGATACGCAGTATTTT.

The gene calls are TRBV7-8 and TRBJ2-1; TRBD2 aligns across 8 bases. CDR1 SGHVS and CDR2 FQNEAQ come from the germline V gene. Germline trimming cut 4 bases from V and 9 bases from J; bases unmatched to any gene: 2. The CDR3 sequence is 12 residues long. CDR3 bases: TGTGCCAGCAGCTCCAGCGGGAGTGAGCAGTTCTTC. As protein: CASSSSGSEQFF.

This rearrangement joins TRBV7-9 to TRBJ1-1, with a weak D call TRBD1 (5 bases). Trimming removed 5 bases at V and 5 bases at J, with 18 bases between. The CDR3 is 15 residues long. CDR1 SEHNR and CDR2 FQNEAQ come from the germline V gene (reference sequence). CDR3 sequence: CASSSYAGTGTEAFF. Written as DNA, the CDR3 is TGTGCCAGCAGCAGCTACGCGGGGACCGGTACTGAAGCTTTCTTT.

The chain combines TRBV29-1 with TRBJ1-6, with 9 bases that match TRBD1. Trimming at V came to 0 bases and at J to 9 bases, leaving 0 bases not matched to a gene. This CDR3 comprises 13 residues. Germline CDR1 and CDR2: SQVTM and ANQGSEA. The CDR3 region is CSVEEDRGSPLHF. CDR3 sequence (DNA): TGCAGCGTTGAAGAGGACAGGGGTTCACCCCTCCACTTT.

The chain's CDR3 is CASSLEQLRPTLHF. CDR3 DNA: TGTGCCAGCAGCTTAGAACAGTTAAGGCCCACCCTCCACTTT. J is TRBJ1-6 and V is TRBV7-2; D is unresolved. CDR1 and CDR2 (germline): SGHTA, FQGNSA. The CDR3 is made up of 14 amino acids. V gave up 1 base and J gave up 14 bases, with 15 bases separating them.

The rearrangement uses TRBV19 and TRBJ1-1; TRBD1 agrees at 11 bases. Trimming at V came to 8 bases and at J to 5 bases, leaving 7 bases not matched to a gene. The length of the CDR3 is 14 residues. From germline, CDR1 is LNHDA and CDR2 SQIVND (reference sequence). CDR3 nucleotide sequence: TGTGCCAGTGCCGGGACAGGGGGTCTTACTGAAGCTTTCTTT. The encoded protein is CASAGTGGLTEAFF.

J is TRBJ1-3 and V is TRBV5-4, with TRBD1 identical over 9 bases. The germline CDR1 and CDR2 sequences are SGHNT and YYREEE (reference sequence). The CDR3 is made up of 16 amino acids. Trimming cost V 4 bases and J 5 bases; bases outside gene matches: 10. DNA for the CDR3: TGTGCCAGCAGCACCACCGGGACAGGGATGAGAAACACCATATATTTT. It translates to CASSTTGTGMRNTIYF. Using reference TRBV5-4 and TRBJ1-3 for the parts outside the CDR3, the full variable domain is ETGVTQSPTHLIKTRGQQVTLRCSSQSGHNTVSWYQQALGQGPQFIFQYYREEENGRGNFPPRFSGLQFPNYSSELNVNALELDDSALYLCASSTTGTGMRNTIYFGEGSWLTVV.

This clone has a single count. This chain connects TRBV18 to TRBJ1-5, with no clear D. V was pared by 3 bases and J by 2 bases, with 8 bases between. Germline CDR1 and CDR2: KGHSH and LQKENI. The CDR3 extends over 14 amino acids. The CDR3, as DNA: TGTGCCAGCTCACCGGCGGGAGGCAATCAGCCCCAGCATTTT. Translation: CASSPAGGNQPQHF.

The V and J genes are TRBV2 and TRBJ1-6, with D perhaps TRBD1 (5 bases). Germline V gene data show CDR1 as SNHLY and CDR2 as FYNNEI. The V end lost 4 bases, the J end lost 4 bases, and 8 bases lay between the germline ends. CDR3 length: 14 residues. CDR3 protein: CASSAQEYNSPLHF. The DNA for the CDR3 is TGTGCCAGCAGTGCACAGGAGTATAATTCACCCCTCCACTTT.

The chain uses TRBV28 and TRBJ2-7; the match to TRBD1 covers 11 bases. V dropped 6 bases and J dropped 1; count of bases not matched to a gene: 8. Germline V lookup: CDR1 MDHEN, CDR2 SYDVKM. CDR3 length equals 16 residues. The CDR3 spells CASSLGQGATSYEQYF. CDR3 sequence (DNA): TGTGCCAGCAGCCTTGGACAGGGGGCGACTTCCTACGAGCAGTACTTC.

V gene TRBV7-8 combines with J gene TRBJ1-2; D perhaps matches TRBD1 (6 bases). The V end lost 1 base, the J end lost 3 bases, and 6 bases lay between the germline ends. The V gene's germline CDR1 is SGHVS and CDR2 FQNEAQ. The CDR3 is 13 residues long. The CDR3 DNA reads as TGTGCCAGCAGCTTAGACAGGGACTATGGCTACACCTTC. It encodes CASSLDRDYGYTF.

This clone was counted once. This CDR3 is CAISGGREGQYEQYF. CDR3 coding DNA: TGTGCCATCAGTGGGGGGCGGGAGGGCCAGTACGAGCAGTACTTC. The chain employs TRBV10-3 and TRBJ2-7, with 9 bases aligning to TRBD2. The CDR3 is made up of 15 amino acids. Germline V CDR1 and CDR2: ENHRY, SYGVKD. V dropped 4 bases and J dropped 4; count of bases not matched to a gene: 8.

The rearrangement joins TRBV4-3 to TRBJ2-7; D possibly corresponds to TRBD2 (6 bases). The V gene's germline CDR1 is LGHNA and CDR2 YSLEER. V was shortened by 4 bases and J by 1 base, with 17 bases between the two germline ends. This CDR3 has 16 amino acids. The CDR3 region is CASSREKGGPSYEQYF. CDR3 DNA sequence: TGCGCCAGCAGCCGAGAGAAGGGAGGCCCATCCTACGAGCAGTACTTC.